This T cell receptor (beta chain) comes out of a study of early T cells in non-severe SARS-CoV-2 infection (dated by TCRdb to the early 2020s). Context from the whole study: TCR sequencing used bulk RNA from unsorted whole blood, so alpha and beta chains could not be paired. Overall results and qualifications from the work: VDJdb matching was skewed toward anti-spike CD8 responses and likely underestimated virus-specific expansions, missing private and CD4 specificities.

The CDR3 runs 16 residues from the cysteine to the phenylalanine. Only the CDR3 part of the read is kept: 48 bases, read in frame from the first base. Based on the germline V gene (reference sequence), the CDR1 and CDR2 sequences are SGHAT and FQDESV. The study was a case-control design nested within a healthcare worker cohort in London, UK, with weekly nasopharyngeal swab PCR tests and blood sampling. Healthcare workers were recruited between 23 and 31 March 2020, during the week of the UK lockdown, and were followed weekly for up to about 15 weeks. Libraries were made using 5' RACE. TCRdb names NextSeq 500 as the instrument used. To correct for sequencing error and PCR bias, the TCR library protocol tagged individual cDNA molecules with unique molecular identifiers. Sequencing covered both TCR alpha and beta chains, and within each sample the abundances of alpha and beta sequences were tightly co-correlated. Processing in the source paper ran as follows. Decombinator V4 was used to annotate the V gene, J gene and CDR3 of the TCR sequences. Expanded TCRs were defined as changing significantly between any two time points under a Poisson model with p below 0.0001. TCR abundances were normalised to the total number of TCRs sequenced per sample and were expressed as counts per million. TRAV1-2 paired with TRAJ12, TRAJ20 or TRAJ33 defined MAIT TCRs, while TRAV10 paired with TRAJ18 defined iNKT TCRs. VDJdb, accessed 1 November 2021, was searched for CMV, EBV and SARS-CoV-2 annotated TCRs, with TCRs annotated for multiple antigens excluded. TCRdb passed the public sequencing reads through fastp at Q25 and MiXCR, retaining productive beta sequences. Merged by CDR3 protein, the rows form single entries marked with the most common genes and DNA. What appears here as the V and J calls and clone size reflects TCRdb's work, not the paper's. The sample table shows some 88,000 distinct CDR3 sequences, and 16% are seen once. The ten largest clones take up around 4.9% of the sample.

This clonotype was seen only once. Its antigen is not yet known. A junction end diverges from the germline sequence, so it may reflect a read error. This clonotype was obtained from an adult who was a healthcare worker with PCR-confirmed SARS-CoV-2 infection or an uninfected control (not recorded which). The sequenced sample was whole blood, obtained at baseline. This sequence uses TRBV11-1 and TRBJ2-1; possibly the D gene is TRBD2, per 7 matching bases. This receptor carries the CDR3 CARSLGGGLTEPEQFF. DNA sequence: TGTGCCCGCAGCTTAGGGGGGGGCCTGACAGAGCCTGAGCAGTTCTTC.